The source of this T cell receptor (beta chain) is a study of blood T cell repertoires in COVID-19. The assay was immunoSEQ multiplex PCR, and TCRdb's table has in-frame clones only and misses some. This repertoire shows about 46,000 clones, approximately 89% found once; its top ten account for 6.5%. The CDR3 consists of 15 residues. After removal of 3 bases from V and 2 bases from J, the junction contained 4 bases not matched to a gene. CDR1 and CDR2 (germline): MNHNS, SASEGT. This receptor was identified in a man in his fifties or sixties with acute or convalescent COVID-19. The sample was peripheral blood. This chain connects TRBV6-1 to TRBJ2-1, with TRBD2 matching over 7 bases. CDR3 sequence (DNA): TGTGCCAGCAGTGATCTGGGACTAACCTACAATGAGCAGTTCTTC. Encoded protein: CASSDLGLTYNEQFF.